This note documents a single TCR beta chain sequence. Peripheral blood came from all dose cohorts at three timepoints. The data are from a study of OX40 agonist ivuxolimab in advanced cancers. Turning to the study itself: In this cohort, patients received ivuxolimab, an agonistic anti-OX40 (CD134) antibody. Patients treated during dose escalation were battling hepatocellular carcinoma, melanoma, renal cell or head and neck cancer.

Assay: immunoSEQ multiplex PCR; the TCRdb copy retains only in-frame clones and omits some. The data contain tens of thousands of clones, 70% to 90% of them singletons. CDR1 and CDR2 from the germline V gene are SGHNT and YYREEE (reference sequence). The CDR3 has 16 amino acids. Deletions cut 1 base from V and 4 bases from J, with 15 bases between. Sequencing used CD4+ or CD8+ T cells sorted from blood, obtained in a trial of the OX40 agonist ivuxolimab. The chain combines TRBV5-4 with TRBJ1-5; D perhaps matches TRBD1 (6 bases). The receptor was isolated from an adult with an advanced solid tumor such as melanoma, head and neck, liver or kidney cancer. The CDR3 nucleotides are TGTGCCAGCAGCTTGTATTCTCGGGGGGCTAATCAGCCCCAGCATTTT. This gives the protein CASSLYSRGANQPQHF. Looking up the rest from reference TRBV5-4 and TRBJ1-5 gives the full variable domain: ETGVTQSPTHLIKTRGQQVTLRCSSQSGHNTVSWYQQALGQGPQFIFQYYREEENGRGNFPPRFSGLQFPNYSSELNVNALELDDSALYLCASSLYSRGANQPQHFGDGTRLSIL.